This T cell receptor beta chain emerged from a study of T cells in Graves' hyperthyroidism and ophthalmopathy. The TCR beta CDR3 regions underwent amplification using RNA transcripts as the source. The HTBI set primed first-round TCR CDR3 RT-PCR. Each CDR3 protein gets one entry after TCRdb re-called the multiplex PCR reads with MiXCR. This table has hundreds of thousands of distinct CDR3 sequences, approximately 15% appearing once. Germline CDR1 is WSHSY and CDR2 is SAAADI. This CDR3 is built from 17 residues. V trimming: 3 bases; J trimming: 8 bases; junction bases outside the gene matches: 13. Fresh peripheral blood, approximately 10 ml, was the source of the PBMCs.

This sequence joins TRBV10-2 and TRBJ2-3; 11 positions agree with TRBD2. This clonotype originated in a woman aged 25-40 years with Graves' hyperthyroidism that later progressed to Graves' ophthalmopathy. What was sequenced was blood. The CDR3 nucleotides read TGCGCCAGCAGTGACGTCTTAGCGGGAGGGCCTAGTTCTACGCAGTATTTT. This codes for CASSDVLAGGPSSTQYF.